This entry features one TCR beta chain sequence. What it binds is unknown. This sample is part of a study of CD4 T cells in relation to SARS-CoV-2 and coronaviruses. Turning to the study itself: After less than 11 days of antigen culture, PBMC TCR beta CDR3s were sequenced.

Repertoires were generated with immunoSEQ multiplex PCR, while TCRdb's copy carries only in-frame clones and drops some. The repertoire holds about 22,000 clones, with roughly 80% as singletons. This CDR3 has 17 amino acids. Trimming removed 5 bases from V and 4 bases from J; junction bases left unmatched: 15. Germline CDR1 SGHAT, CDR2 FQNNGV. The unexposed donors gave CD4+ T cells in about 2010-2019, prior to COVID-19. CD4+ T cells were isolated from the cells after 10 days of culture. The clonotype was recovered from a human donor in good health. The sequenced material came from CD4+ T cells from PBMCs, cultured in vitro. The chain links TRBV11-2 to TRBJ1-1, with 8 nucleotides matching TRBD1. In DNA form, the CDR3 reads TGTGCCAGCAGCATAAGGGCGCCAGGGGGCGGTGGCACTGAAGCTTTCTTT. Amino acids: CASSIRAPGGGGTEAFF.